The 22 T cell receptor beta chains listed next were all sequenced from one sample in a study of blood T cell repertoires in COVID-19. Clones were read by immunoSEQ multiplex PCR, and TCRdb kept only the in-frame ones, dropping some. The sample has approximately 240,000 clones, 84% seen once. Sequenced: peripheral blood. Receptors originate from a woman aged 55 to 70 who had recovered from COVID-19.

The genes are TRBV29-1 and TRBJ2-1, with 11 bases fitting TRBD2. The CDR3 totals 14 residues. CDR1 is SQVTM, CDR2 ANQGSEA, per germline. V shed 4 bases, J shed 6 bases, and the junction held 5 bases outside the gene matches. The CDR3 nucleotides are TGCAGCGTTGTGGCACTAGCGGGGGTCAATGAGCAGTTCTTC. As protein: CSVVALAGVNEQFF.

The V call is TRBV6-6, the J call TRBJ1-6; 7 bases fit TRBD1. The CDR3 loop spans 16 amino acids. V trimming: 5 bases; J trimming: 0 bases; junction bases outside the gene matches: 4. Germline lookup yields CDR1 MNHNY and CDR2 SVGAGI (reference sequence). DNA for the CDR3: TGTGCCAGCAGTACTTGGACAGGCTCCTATAATTCACCCCTCCACTTT. Protein product: CASSTWTGSYNSPLHF.

This chain joins TRBV6-5 and TRBJ1-1; maybe TRBD1 (6 bases). The CDR3 runs to 14 residues. Germline V lookup: CDR1 MNHEY, CDR2 SVGAGI. Deletions cut 8 bases from V and 2 bases from J, with 15 bases between. CDR3 amino acids: CASDLGQPNTEAFF. The CDR3 DNA reads TGTGCCAGCGACCTTGGACAGCCCAACACTGAAGCTTTCTTT.

This clone has a single count. The chain couples TRBV5-4 to TRBJ2-3; no firm D call. This CDR3 comprises 15 residues. Trimming shortened V by 0 bases and J by 4 bases, and 12 bases separated the two germline ends. Germline CDR1 reads SGHNT; CDR2 reads YYREEE (reference sequence). In DNA, the CDR3 is TGTGCCAGCAGCTTGGTGGGTCTGGGCGCAGATACGCAGTATTTT. Its translation: CASSLVGLGADTQYF.

The chain joins TRBV29-1 to TRBJ2-5; maybe TRBD1 (6 bases). Trimming stripped 6 bases from V and 0 bases from J, with 20 bases between. Germline lookup yields CDR1 SQVTM and CDR2 ANQGSEA. CDR3 size: 16 residues. The CDR3 nucleotides read TGCAGCGTCTCCCCATTAGACAGGAGTTACCAAGAGACCCAGTACTTC. Protein product: CSVSPLDRSYQETQYF.

This chain links TRBV10-3 with TRBJ1-1, with D tentatively TRBD1 (6 bases). This CDR3 contains 12 residues. Trimming pared 5 bases from V and 6 bases from J, leaving 10 bases between. Germline values: CDR1 ENHRY, CDR2 SYGVKD. This CDR3 reads CAISHRESEAFF. In DNA form, the CDR3 reads TGTGCCATCAGTCACAGGGAATCTGAAGCTTTCTTT.

This clone was counted a few times. The chain has TRBV5-1 and TRBJ2-1; 11 positions agree with TRBD2. The ends lost 4 bases at V and 8 bases at J; junction bases unmatched: 8. The CDR3 sequence is 15 residues long. Germline lookup yields CDR1 SGHRS and CDR2 YFSETQ. The CDR3 sequence is CASSTLAGGVDEQFF. The CDR3 DNA sequence: TGCGCCAGCAGCACCCTAGCGGGGGGTGTGGATGAGCAGTTCTTC.

The chain links TRBV4-2 to TRBJ2-3; 9 bases map to TRBD1. Trimming cost V 4 bases and J 1 base; bases outside gene matches: 9. The CDR3 is 17 amino acids. CDR1 is LGHNA and CDR2 is YNFKEQ in the germline V gene. CDR3 loop: CASSPLRTGDGTDTQYF. DNA for the CDR3: TGTGCCAGCAGCCCCCTAAGGACAGGGGATGGCACAGATACGCAGTATTTT.

V gene TRBV18 combines with J gene TRBJ1-2; D unresolved. The CDR3 is made up of 14 amino acids. Germline V gene data show CDR1 as KGHSH and CDR2 as LQKENI. V was cut by 6 bases and J by 5 bases, with 16 bases left in between. CDR3 DNA: TGTGCCAGCTCCCCGGGGAGGGCTCATTATGGCTACACCTTC. Protein: CASSPGRAHYGYTF.

CDR3 bases: TGTGCCAGCAGACGCGCGCGGGGGGGCGCCACAGATACGCAGTATTTT. It encodes CASRRARGGATDTQYF. The rearrangement uses TRBV4-2 and TRBJ2-3; 9 bases fit TRBD2. V was pared by 6 bases and J by 2 bases, with 9 bases of the junction left unmatched. CDR3 length equals 16 residues. CDR1 is LGHNA, CDR2 YNFKEQ, per germline.

This clone was picked up a small number of times. The genes are TRBV7-2 and TRBJ2-1; possibly TRBD1 for D (5 bases). The CDR3 has 13 residues. Deletions cut 3 bases from V and 9 bases from J, with 12 bases between. Germline lookup yields CDR1 SGHTA and CDR2 FQGNSA. The CDR3 protein is CASSLTVDIEQFF. The CDR3 DNA reads TGTGCCAGCAGCTTGACAGTAGACATTGAGCAGTTCTTC.

The chain recombines TRBV9 with TRBJ2-2; 10 bases are a match to TRBD2. V shed 5 bases, J shed 5 bases, and the junction held 6 bases outside the gene matches. The CDR3 contains 15 residues. Germline loops: CDR1 SGDLS, CDR2 YYNGEE. CDR3 protein: CASSPLAGDTGELFF. The CDR3 bases are TGTGCCAGCAGTCCGCTAGCGGGGGATACCGGGGAGCTGTTTTTT.

This clone was seen a single time. The chain employs TRBV15 and TRBJ1-3; 8 bases are shared with TRBD1. The germline V gene has CDR1 LNHNV and CDR2 YYDKDF (reference sequence). The trim removed 8 bases at V and 7 bases at J, leaving 7 bases unmatched. CDR3 length: 13 residues. In DNA, the CDR3 is TGTGCCACCCGGGGGACAGGACTGAACACCATATATTTT. It codes for CATRGTGLNTIYF.

This clone was observed a single time. The genes are TRBV7-2 and TRBJ1-5; D ambiguous. The CDR3 totals 15 residues. Germline V lookup: CDR1 SGHTA, CDR2 FQGNSA. Trimming stripped 5 bases from V and 0 bases from J, with 11 bases between. CDR3 protein: CASSPRVASNQPQHF. In DNA, the CDR3 is TGTGCCAGCAGCCCCCGGGTAGCTAGCAATCAGCCCCAGCATTTT.

This sequence joins TRBV5-5 and TRBJ2-6; D possibly corresponds to TRBD1 (5 bases). This CDR3 region has 16 residues. Germline CDR1 reads SGHKS; CDR2 reads YYEKEE (reference sequence). V gave up 3 bases and J gave up 0 bases, with 10 bases separating them. CDR3 DNA: TGTGCCAGCAGCTCCCGGACATTCTCTGGGGCCAACGTCCTGACTTTC. It codes for CASSSRTFSGANVLTF.

By sample fraction, this clone is medium-sized (0.01 to 0.1%). The chain links TRBV5-5 to TRBJ2-1, with D tentatively TRBD2 (5 bases). The CDR3 has 16 residues. The germline gives CDR1 SGHKS, CDR2 YYEKEE (reference sequence). Trimming removed 0 bases from V and 4 bases from J, with 14 bases in between. This CDR3 is CASSLGSGRLYNEQFF. CDR3 nucleotide sequence: TGTGCCAGCAGCTTGGGGAGTGGGAGATTATACAATGAGCAGTTCTTC.

The J gene is TRBJ2-1, the V gene TRBV24-1; D unclear. V dropped 9 bases and J dropped 7 bases, with 12 bases sitting between them. Germline CDR1 KGHDR, CDR2 SFDVKD. The CDR3 spans 12 residues. CDR3 sequence reads: CATAGYGNEQFF. The CDR3 bases are TGTGCCACCGCTGGTTACGGTAATGAGCAGTTCTTC.

This chain uses TRBV6-5 with TRBJ2-7; TRBD1 might be the D (7 bases). The CDR3 loop spans 15 amino acids. Germline V gene lookup returns CDR1 MNHEY and CDR2 SVGAGI. The V and J ends lost 2 bases and 4 bases respectively, with 15 bases between them. CDR3 amino acids: CASSYEEGAMYEQYF. CDR3 DNA sequence: TGTGCCAGCAGTTACGAGGAGGGGGCGATGTACGAGCAGTACTTC.

The CDR3 nucleotides are TGTGCCATCAGTGAGTCTGATAGCGGGGGGAGCACAGATACGCAGTATTTT. It encodes CAISESDSGGSTDTQYF. The chain couples TRBV10-3 to TRBJ2-3; TRBD2 matches 10 bases. V was clipped by 0 bases and J by 0 bases; unmatched bases: 3. Germline CDR1 and CDR2: ENHRY and SYGVKD. CDR3 length: 17 residues.

The CDR3 protein is CASSFNSGANVLTF. CDR3 DNA sequence: TGTGCCAGCAGTTTCAACTCTGGGGCCAACGTCCTGACTTTC. The V gene is TRBV27, the J gene TRBJ2-6; no definite D call. This CDR3 is 14 amino acids long. Germline loops: CDR1 MNHEY, CDR2 SMNVEV (reference sequence). Between the trimmed V and J ends, which lost 3 bases and 0 bases, there was a span of 3 bases.

In this sample, this clone turned up once. At the DNA level, this CDR3 is encoded by other sequences in the same sample as well. The DNA of the CDR3 is TGTGCCAGCAGCTTTTCCGGGGGAAGCACAGATACGCAGTATTTT. Translated: CASSFSGGSTDTQYF. This chain connects TRBV7-3 to TRBJ2-3, with a weak D call TRBD2 (6 bases). CDR1 is SGHTA, CDR2 FQGTGA, per germline. With 3 bases removed from V and 0 bases from J, the gap between germline ends came to 10 bases. The CDR3 length is 15 residues. Full variable domain (missing parts from reference TRBV7-3 and TRBJ2-3): GAGVSQTPSNKVTEKGKYVELRCDPISGHTALYWYRQSLGQGPEFLIYFQGTGAADDSGLPNDRFFAVRPEGSVSTLKIQRTERGDSAVYLCASSFSGGSTDTQYFGPGTRLTVL.

About this clone: Other nucleotide sequences from this sample produce the same CDR3. The CDR3 bases are TGTGCCAGCAGTGGCTCTAGCGGGGGGACGTACAATGAGCAGTTCTTC. Its translation is CASSGSSGGTYNEQFF. V usage is TRBV6-1 and J usage is TRBJ2-1, with 11 nucleotides matching TRBD2. V gave up 4 bases and J gave up 4 bases; unmatched junction bases: 6. The CDR3 consists of 16 residues. Germline lookup yields CDR1 MNHNS and CDR2 SASEGT.